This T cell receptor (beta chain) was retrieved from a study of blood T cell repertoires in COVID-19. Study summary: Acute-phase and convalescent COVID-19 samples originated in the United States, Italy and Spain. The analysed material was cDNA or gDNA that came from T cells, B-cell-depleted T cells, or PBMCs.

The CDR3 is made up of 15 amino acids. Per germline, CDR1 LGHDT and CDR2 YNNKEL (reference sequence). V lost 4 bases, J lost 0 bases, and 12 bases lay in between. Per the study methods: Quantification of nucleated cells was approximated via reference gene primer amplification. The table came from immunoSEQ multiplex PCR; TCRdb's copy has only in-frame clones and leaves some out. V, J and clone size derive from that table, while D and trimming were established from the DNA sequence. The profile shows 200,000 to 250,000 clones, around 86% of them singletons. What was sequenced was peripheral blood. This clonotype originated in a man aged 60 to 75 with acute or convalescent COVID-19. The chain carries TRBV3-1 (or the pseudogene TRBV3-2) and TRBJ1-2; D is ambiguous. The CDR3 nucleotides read TGTGCCAGCAGCCGCCTGGCAGGCCCTAACTATGGCTACACCTTC. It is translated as CASSRLAGPNYGYTF.